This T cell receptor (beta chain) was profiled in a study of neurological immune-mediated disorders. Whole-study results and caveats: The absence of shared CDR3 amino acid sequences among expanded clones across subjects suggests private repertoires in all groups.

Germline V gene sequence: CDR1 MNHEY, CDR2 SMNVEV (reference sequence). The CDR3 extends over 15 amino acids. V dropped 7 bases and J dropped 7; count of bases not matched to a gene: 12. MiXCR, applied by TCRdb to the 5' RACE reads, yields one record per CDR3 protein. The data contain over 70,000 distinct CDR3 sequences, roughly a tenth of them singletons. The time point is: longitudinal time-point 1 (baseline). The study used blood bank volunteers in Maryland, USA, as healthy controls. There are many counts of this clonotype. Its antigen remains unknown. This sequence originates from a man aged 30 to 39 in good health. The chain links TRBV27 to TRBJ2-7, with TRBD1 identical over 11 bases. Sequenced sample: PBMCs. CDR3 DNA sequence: TGTGCCAGCACCAATCCGGGACAGGGGGTGAGGGAGCAGTACTTC. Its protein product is CASTNPGQGVREQYF.